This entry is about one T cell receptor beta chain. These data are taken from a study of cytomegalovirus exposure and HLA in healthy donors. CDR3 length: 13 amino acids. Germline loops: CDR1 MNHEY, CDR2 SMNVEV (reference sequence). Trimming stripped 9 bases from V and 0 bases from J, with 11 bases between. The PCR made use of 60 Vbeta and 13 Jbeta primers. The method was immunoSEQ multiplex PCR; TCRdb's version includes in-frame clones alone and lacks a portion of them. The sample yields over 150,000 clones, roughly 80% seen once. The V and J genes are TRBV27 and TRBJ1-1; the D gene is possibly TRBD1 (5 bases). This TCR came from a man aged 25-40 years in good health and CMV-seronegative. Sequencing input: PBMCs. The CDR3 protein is CASKGRLNTEAFF. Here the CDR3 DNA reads TGTGCCAGTAAGGGGCGGTTGAACACTGAAGCTTTCTTT.